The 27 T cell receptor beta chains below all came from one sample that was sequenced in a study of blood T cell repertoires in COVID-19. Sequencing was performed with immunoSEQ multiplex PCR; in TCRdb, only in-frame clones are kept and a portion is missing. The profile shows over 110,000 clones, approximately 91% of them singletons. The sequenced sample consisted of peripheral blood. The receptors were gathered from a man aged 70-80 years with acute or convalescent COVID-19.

DNA for the CDR3: TGTGCCACCAGCAGAGGAGGGTCCGGCCTAAGCTCCTACAATGAGCAGTTCTTC. Its protein is CATSRGGSGLSSYNEQFF. This chain joins TRBV15 and TRBJ2-1; weak D call: TRBD2 (5 bases). Germline V gene sequence: CDR1 LNHNV, CDR2 YYDKDF (reference sequence). With 1 base removed from V and 0 bases from J, the gap between germline ends came to 16 bases. The CDR3 has 18 amino acids.

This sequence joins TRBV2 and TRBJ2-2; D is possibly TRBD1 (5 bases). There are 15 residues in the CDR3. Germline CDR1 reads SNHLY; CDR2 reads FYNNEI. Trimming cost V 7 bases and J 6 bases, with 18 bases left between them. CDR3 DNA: TGTGCCAGCAACCCCCGGGCAGGGAATTCCGGGGAGCTGTTTTTT. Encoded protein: CASNPRAGNSGELFF.

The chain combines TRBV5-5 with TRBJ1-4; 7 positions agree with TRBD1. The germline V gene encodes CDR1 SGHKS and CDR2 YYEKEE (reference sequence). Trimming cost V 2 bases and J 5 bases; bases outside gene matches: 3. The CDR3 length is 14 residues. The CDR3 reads CASSFDRVNEKLFF. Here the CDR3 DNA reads TGTGCCAGCAGCTTTGACAGGGTAAATGAAAAACTGTTTTTT.

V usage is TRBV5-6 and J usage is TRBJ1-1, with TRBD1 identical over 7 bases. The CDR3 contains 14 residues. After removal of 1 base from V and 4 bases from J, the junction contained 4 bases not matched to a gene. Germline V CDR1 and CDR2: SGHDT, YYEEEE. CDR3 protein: CASSLRDRVTEAFF. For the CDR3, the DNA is TGTGCCAGCAGCTTGCGGGACAGAGTCACTGAAGCTTTCTTT.

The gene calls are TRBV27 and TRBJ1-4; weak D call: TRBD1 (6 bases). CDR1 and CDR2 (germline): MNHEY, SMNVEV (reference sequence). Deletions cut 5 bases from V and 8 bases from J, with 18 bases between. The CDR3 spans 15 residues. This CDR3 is CASSPRQVTSEKLFF. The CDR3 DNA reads TGTGCCAGCAGTCCCCGACAGGTTACGTCGGAAAAACTGTTTTTT.

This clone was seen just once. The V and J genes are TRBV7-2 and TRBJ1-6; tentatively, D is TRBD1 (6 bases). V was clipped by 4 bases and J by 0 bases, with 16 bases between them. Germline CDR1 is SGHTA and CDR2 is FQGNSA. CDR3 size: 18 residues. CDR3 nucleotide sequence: TGTGCCAGCAGCTCTACAGGGAGCTCAAGCTCCTATAATTCACCCCTCCACTTT. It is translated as CASSSTGSSSSYNSPLHF. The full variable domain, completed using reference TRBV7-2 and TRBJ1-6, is GAGVSQSPSNKVTEKGKDVELRCDPISGHTALYWYRQSLGQGLEFLIYFQGNSAPDKSGLPSDRFSAERTGGSVSTLTIQRTQQEDSAVYLCASSSTGSSSSYNSPLHFGNGTRLTVT.

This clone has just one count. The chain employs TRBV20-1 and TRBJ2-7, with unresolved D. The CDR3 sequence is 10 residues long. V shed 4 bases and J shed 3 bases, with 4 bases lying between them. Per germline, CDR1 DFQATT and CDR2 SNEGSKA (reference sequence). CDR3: CSATVYEQYF. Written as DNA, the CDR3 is TGCAGTGCTACCGTCTACGAGCAGTACTTC.

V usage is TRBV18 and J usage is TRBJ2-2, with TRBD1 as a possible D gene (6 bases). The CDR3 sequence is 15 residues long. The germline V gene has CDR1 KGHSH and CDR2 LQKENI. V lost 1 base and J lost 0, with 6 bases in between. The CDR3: CASSPRTANTGELFF. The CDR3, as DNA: TGTGCCAGCTCACCACGGACAGCGAACACCGGGGAGCTGTTTTTT.

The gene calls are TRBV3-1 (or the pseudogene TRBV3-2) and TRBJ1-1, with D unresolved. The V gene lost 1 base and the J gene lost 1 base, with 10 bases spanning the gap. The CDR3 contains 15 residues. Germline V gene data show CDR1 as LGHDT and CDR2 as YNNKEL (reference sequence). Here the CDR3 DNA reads TGTGCCAGCAGCCAAGTCGGAGGAGCGAACACTGAAGCTTTCTTT. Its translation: CASSQVGGANTEAFF.

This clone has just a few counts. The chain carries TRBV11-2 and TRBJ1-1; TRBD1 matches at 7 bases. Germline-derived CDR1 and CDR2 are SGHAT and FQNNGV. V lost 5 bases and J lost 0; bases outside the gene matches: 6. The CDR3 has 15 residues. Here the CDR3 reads CASSRQGSMNTEAFF. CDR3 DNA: TGTGCCAGCAGCCGACAGGGTTCCATGAACACTGAAGCTTTCTTT.

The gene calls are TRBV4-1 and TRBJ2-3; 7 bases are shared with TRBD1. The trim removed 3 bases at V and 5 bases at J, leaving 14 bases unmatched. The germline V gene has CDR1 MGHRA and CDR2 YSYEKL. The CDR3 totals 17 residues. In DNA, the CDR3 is TGCGCCAGCAGCCAGCCGAGACAGGGCGCGGTTGAAGATACGCAGTATTTT. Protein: CASSQPRQGAVEDTQYF.

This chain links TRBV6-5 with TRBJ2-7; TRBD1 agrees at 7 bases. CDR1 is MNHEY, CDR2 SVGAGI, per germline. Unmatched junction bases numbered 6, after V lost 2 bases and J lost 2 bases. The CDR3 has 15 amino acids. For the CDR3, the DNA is TGTGCCAGCAGTTACAAAGACAGGGCCACCTACGAGCAGTACTTC. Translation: CASSYKDRATYEQYF.

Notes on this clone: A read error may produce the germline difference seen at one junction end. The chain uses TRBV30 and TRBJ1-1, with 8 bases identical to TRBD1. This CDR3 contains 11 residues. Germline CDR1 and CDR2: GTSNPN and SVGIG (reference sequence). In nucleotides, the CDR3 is TGTGCCTGGAGTGTACGAACAGGGGGGTCGTTT. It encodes CAWSVRTGGSF.

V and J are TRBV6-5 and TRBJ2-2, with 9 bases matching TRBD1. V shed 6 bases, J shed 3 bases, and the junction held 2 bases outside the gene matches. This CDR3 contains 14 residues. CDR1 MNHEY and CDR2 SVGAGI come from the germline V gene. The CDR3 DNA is TGTGCCAGCAGGACAGGGGGTGACACCGGGGAGCTGTTTTTT. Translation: CASRTGGDTGELFF.

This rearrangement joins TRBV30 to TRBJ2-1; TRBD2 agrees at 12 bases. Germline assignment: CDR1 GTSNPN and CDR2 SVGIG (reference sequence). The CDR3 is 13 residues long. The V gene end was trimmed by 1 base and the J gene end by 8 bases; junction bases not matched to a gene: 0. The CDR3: CAWSGLAGDEQFF. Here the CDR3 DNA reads TGTGCCTGGAGTGGACTAGCGGGAGATGAGCAGTTCTTC. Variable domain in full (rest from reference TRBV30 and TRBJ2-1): SQTIHQWPATLVQPVGSPLSLECTVEGTSNPNLYWYRQAAGRGLQLLFYSVGIGQISSEVPQNLSASRPQDRQFILSSKKLLLSDSGFYLCAWSGLAGDEQFFGPGTRLTVL.

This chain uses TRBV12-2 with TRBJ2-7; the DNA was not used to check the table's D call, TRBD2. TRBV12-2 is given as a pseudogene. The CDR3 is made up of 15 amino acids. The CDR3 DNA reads TGTGCAAGTCGCTCAGACTTGCGGTTTGACTACGAGCAGTACTTC. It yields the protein CASRSDLRFDYEQYF.

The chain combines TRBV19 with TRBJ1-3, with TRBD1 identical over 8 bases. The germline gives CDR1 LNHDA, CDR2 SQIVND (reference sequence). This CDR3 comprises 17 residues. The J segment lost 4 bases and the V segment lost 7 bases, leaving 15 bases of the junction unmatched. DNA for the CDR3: TGTGCCAGTACCTCGGGACAGGTTGGGGGAAAGGGAAACACCATATATTTT. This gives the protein CASTSGQVGGKGNTIYF.

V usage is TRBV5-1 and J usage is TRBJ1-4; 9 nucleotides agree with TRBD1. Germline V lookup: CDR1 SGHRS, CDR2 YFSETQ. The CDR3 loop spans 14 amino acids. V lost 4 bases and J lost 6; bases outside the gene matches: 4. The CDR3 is CASSQRQGDEKLFF. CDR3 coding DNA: TGCGCCAGCAGCCAAAGACAGGGGGATGAAAAACTGTTTTTT.

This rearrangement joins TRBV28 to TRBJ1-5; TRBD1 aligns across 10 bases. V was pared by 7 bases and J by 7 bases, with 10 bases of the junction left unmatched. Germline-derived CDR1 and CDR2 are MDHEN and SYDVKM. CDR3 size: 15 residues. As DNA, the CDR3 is TGTGCCAGCATTCGGGGTGGGACAGGGGAGCAGCCCCAGCATTTT. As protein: CASIRGGTGEQPQHF.

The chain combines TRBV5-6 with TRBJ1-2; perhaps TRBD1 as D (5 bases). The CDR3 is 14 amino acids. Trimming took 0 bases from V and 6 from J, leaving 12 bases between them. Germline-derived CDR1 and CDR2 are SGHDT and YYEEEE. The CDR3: CASSLAGRAHGYTF. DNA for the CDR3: TGTGCCAGCAGCTTGGCCGGCAGGGCCCATGGCTACACCTTC. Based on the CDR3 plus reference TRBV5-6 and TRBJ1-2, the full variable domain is DAGVTQSPTHLIKTRGQQVTLRCSPKSGHDTVSWYQQALGQGPQFIFQYYEEEERQRGNFPDRFSGHQFPNYSSELNVNALLLGDSALYLCASSLAGRAHGYTFGSGTRLTVV.

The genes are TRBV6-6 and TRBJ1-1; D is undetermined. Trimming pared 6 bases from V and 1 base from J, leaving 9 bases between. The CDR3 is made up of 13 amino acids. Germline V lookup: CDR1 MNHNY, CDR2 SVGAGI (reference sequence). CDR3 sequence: CASRVGENTEAFF. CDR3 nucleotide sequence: TGTGCCAGCAGGGTCGGGGAGAACACTGAAGCTTTCTTT.

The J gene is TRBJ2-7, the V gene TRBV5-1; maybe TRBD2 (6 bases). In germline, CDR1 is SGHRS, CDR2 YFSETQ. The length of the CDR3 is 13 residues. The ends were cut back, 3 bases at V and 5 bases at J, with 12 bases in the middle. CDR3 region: CASSWTGVDEQYF. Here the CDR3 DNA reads TGCGCCAGCAGCTGGACGGGAGTGGACGAGCAGTACTTC.

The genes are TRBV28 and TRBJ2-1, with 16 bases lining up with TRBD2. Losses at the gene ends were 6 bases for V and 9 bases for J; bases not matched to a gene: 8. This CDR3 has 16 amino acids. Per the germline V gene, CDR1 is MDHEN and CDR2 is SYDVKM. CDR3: CASSRGTSGRAGEQFF. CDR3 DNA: TGTGCCAGCAGCCGAGGGACTAGCGGGAGGGCCGGTGAGCAGTTCTTC.

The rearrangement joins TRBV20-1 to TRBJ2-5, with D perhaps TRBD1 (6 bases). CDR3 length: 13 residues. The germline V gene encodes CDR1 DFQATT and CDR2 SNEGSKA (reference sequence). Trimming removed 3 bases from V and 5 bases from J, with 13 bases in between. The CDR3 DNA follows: TGCAGTGCTAGTCCTACTAGGGGGGAGACCCAGTACTTC. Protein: CSASPTRGETQYF.

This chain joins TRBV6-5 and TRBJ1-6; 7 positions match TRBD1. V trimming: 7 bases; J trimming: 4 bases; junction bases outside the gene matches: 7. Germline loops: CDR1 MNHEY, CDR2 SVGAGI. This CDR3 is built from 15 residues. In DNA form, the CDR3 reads TGTGCCAGCAAGGATGAGGGGGCTTATAATTCACCCCTCCACTTT. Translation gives CASKDEGAYNSPLHF.

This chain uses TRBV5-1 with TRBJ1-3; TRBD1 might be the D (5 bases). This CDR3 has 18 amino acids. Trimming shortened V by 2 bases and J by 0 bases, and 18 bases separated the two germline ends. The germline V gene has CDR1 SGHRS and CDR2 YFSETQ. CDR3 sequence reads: CASSFDPPTGTSGNTIYF. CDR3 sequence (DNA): TGCGCCAGCAGCTTTGATCCCCCAACAGGTACCTCTGGAAACACCATATATTTT.

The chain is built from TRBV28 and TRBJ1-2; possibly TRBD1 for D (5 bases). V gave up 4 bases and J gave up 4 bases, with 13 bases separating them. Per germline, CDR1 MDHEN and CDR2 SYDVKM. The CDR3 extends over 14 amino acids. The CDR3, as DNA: TGTGCCAGCAGTTCTTCCGGGACTGCCTATGGCTACACCTTC. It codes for CASSSSGTAYGYTF.